The T cell receptor (beta chain) under discussion was sequenced for a study of T and B cells in COVID-19 patients. Study summary: Recovered patients mostly had mild to moderate COVID-19 managed as outpatients.

BIOMED2 TRB-A/B primer pools were used in multiplex TRB PCR. TCRdb reprocessed the multiplex PCR reads with MiXCR, giving one entry per CDR3 protein. This sample has 5,500 to 7,000 distinct CDR3 sequences, with more than 25% found just once. General study findings and limits: Patients with COVID-19 reportedly showed strongly skewed T cell receptor beta variable and joining gene usage.

Blood genomic DNA input for TRB amplification was about 250-550 ng. The table lists this clonotype with a few counts. What it binds is not known. V dropped 0 bases and J dropped 0; count of bases not matched to a gene: 5. The CDR3 has 16 amino acids. Germline V gives CDR1 DFQATT, CDR2 SNEGSKA (reference sequence). The sequence derives from a human donor with active COVID-19. The gene calls are TRBV20-1 and TRBJ2-3; 8 nucleotides line up with TRBD2. The sequenced sample consisted of blood. The CDR3 loop reads CSARDTSGSSTDTQYF. The CDR3 DNA is TGCAGTGCTAGAGATACTAGCGGCTCTAGCACAGATACGCAGTATTTT.